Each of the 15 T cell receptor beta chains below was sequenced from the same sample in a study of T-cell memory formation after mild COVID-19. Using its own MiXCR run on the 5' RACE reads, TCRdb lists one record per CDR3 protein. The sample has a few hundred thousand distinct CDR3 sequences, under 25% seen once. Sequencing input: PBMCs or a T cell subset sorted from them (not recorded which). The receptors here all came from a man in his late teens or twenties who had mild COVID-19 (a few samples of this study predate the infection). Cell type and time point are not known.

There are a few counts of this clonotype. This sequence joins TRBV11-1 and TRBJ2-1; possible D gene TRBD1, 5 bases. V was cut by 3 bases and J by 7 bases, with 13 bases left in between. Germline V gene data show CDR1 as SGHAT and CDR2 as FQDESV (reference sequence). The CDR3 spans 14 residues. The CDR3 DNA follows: TGTGCCAGCAGCTTTTCCGAAGGGGTGAATGAGCAGTTCTTC. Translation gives CASSFSEGVNEQFF.

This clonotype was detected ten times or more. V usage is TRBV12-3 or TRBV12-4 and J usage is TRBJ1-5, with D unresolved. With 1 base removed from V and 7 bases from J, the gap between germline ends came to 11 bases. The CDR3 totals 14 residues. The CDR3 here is CASSLGWVSQPQHF. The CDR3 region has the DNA TGTGCCAGCAGTTTAGGGTGGGTCAGCCAGCCCCAGCATTTT.

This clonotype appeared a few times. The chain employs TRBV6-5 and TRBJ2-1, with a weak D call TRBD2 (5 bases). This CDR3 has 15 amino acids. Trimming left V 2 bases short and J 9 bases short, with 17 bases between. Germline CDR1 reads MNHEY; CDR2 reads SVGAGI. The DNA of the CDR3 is TGTGCCAGCAGTTACATCGGGCTAGCTATAAGTGAGCAGTTCTTC. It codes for CASSYIGLAISEQFF.

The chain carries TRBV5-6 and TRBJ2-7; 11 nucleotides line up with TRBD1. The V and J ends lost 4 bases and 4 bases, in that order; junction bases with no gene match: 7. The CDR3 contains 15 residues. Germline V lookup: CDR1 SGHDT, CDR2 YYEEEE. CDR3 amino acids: CASSLRGTGGYEQYV. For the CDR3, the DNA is TGTGCCAGCAGCCTGCGGGGGACAGGGGGTTACGAGCAGTACGTC.

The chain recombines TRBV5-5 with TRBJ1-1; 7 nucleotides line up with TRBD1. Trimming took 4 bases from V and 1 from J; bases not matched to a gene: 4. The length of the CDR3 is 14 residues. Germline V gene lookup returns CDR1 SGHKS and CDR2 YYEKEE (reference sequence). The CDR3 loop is CASSGRQGNTEAFF. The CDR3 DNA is TGTGCCAGCAGCGGACGACAGGGGAACACTGAAGCTTTCTTT. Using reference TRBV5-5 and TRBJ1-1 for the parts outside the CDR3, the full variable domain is DAGVTQSPTHLIKTRGQQVTLRCSPISGHKSVSWYQQVLGQGPQFIFQYYEKEERGRGNFPDRFSARQFPNYSSELNVNALLLGDSALYLCASSGRQGNTEAFFGQGTRLTVV.

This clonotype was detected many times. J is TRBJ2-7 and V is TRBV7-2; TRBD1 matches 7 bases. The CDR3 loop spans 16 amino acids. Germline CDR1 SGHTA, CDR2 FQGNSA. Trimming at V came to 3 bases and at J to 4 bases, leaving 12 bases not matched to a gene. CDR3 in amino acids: CASSFGIGDRTYEQYF. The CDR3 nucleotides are TGTGCCAGCAGCTTTGGGATCGGGGACAGAACATACGAGCAGTACTTC.

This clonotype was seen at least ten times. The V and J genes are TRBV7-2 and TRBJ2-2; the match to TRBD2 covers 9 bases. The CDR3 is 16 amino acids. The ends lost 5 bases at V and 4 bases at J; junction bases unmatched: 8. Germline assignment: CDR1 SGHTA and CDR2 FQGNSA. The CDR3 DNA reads TGTGCCAGCAGCCGGCCGCGGGGGGGCCCCACCGGGGAGCTGTTTTTT. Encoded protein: CASSRPRGGPTGELFF.

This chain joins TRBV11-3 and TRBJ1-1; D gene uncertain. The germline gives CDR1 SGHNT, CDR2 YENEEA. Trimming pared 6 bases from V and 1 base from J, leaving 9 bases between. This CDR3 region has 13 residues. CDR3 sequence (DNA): TGTGCCAGCAGTTTGGGAAAGAACACTGAAGCTTTCTTT. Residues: CASSLGKNTEAFF.

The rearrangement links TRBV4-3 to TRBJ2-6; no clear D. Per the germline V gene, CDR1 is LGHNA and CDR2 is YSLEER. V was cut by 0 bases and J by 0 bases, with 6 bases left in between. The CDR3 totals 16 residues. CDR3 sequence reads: CASSQEFDSGANVLTF. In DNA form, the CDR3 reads TGCGCCAGCAGCCAAGAATTCGACTCTGGGGCCAACGTCCTGACTTTC.

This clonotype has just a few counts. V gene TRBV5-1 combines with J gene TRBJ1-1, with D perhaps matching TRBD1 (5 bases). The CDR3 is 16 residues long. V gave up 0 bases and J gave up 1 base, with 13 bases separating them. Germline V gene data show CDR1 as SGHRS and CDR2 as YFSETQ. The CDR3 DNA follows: TGCGCCAGCAGCTTGGAGGTGGGGCAGCCGAACACTGAAGCTTTCTTT. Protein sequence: CASSLEVGQPNTEAFF.

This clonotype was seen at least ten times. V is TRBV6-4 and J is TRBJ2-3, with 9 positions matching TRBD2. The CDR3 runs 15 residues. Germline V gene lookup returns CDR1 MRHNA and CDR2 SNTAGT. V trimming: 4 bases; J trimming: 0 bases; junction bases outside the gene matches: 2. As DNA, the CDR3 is TGTGCCAGCAGTGGCGGGGGGGCCAGCACAGATACGCAGTATTTT. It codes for CASSGGGASTDTQYF.

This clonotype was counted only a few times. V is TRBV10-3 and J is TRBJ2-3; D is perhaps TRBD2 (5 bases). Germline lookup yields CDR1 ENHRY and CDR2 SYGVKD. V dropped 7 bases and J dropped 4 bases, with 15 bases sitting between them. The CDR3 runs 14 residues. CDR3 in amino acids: CAINENSGSDTQYF. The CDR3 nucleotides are TGTGCCATCAACGAAAATTCGGGATCAGATACGCAGTATTTT.

Here the CDR3 reads CASPGGGQSTDTQYF. DNA for the CDR3: TGTGCCAGCCCCGGTGGGGGCCAGAGCACAGATACGCAGTATTTT. The chain is built from TRBV27 and TRBJ2-3; D is possibly TRBD1 (6 bases). V shed 8 bases and J shed 0 bases, with 15 bases lying between them. The CDR3 contains 15 residues. Germline CDR1 and CDR2: MNHEY and SMNVEV (reference sequence).

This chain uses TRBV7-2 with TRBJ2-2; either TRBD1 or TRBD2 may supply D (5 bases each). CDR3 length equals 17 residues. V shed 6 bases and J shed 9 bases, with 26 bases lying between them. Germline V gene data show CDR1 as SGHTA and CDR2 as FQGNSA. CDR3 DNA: TGTGCCAGCAGAGCTCCCGAGGTTGGGACGTTCATATGGGAGCTGTTTTTT. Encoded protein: CASRAPEVGTFIWELFF.

The CDR3 DNA reads as TGTGCCAGCAGCCTGACAGGTATTGAAGCTTTCTTT. Amino acids: CASSLTGIEAFF. The rearrangement joins TRBV11-2 to TRBJ1-1; D is perhaps TRBD1 (6 bases). V lost 5 bases and J 7 bases, leaving 11 bases between the germline ends. Germline V gives CDR1 SGHAT, CDR2 FQNNGV. This CDR3 spans 12 amino acids.